The clone carrying this TCR beta chain occurred a few times. No antigen is known for it. MiXCR was run by TCRdb on the reads, yielding one entry per CDR3 protein. The table shows a few hundred thousand distinct CDR3 sequences, with 20% to 25% occurring only once. The sample belongs to a study of T cell repertoires in cytomegalovirus infection. Whole-study context: The public TCR beta signatures pointed to both CMV infection and matching HLA type. The study, taken as a whole, reports: In two of eight donors, the top clonotype was HLA-C-restricted CMV-specific.

Trimming took off 4 bases at V and 5 bases at J, with 5 bases between the two ends. This CDR3 has 12 residues. Germline V lookup: CDR1 MGHDK, CDR2 SYGVNS. V is TRBV25-1 and J is TRBJ2-2, with D uncertain. The sequence came from a human donor in good health (CMV status not recorded). Some clones in this sample may be carry-over from other donors' samples. Sequences were derived from cultured PBMCs, sampled from culture after CMV antigen stimulation. The CDR3 reads CASSVMTGELFF. DNA of the CDR3: TGTGCCAGCAGTGTTATGACCGGGGAGCTGTTTTTT.